A single sample gave rise to the 30 T cell receptor beta chains below, sequenced in a study of T cells after yellow fever vaccination. TCRdb ran MiXCR on the 5' RACE reads and lists one entry per CDR3 protein. This sample has just under 600,000 distinct CDR3 sequences; roughly 13% occur once, and the top ten carry roughly 13%. The specimen comprised PBMCs, sampled on the day of the yellow fever booster vaccination. The receptors here all came from a man in his thirties or forties who received the YFV17D yellow fever vaccine.

In its sample, this clonotype was seen many times. The chain couples TRBV20-1 to TRBJ2-3; the match to TRBD1 covers 10 bases. Losses at the gene ends were 5 bases for V and 6 bases for J; bases not matched to a gene: 8. Germline lookup yields CDR1 DFQATT and CDR2 SNEGSKA (reference sequence). There are 14 residues in the CDR3. The CDR3 nucleotides are TGCAGTGCTGAGACAGGGGGCGTAAGGGATACGCAGTATTTT. Its protein product is CSAETGGVRDTQYF.

The rearrangement uses TRBV7-2 and TRBJ1-2; 8 bases map to TRBD1. There are 16 residues in the CDR3. Trimming took 5 bases from V and 7 from J; bases not matched to a gene: 15. Per the germline V gene, CDR1 is SGHTA and CDR2 is FQGNSA. The CDR3 DNA reads as TGTGCCAGCAGCGGACCCGGACAGGGAGCGTGGGGTGGCTACACCTTC. It yields the protein CASSGPGQGAWGGYTF.

The chain recombines TRBV6-5 with TRBJ2-2, with no clear D. Trimming removed 2 bases from V and 0 bases from J, with 13 bases in between. The CDR3 runs 17 residues. Per germline, CDR1 MNHEY and CDR2 SVGAGI. The DNA of the CDR3 is TGTGCCAGCAGTTACGTACCACTCCGTTCGAACACCGGGGAGCTGTTTTTT. It yields the protein CASSYVPLRSNTGELFF.

This clonotype was detected only a few times. The V and J genes are TRBV20-1 and TRBJ2-7, with TRBD1 matching over 9 bases. The CDR3 is 13 residues long. Germline CDR1 reads DFQATT; CDR2 reads SNEGSKA (reference sequence). Germline trimming cut 5 bases from V and 2 bases from J; bases unmatched to any gene: 4. CDR3 protein: CSAETGGPYEQYF. The DNA for the CDR3 is TGCAGTGCTGAGACAGGGGGGCCCTACGAGCAGTACTTC.

This clonotype was counted only a few times. The V call is TRBV6-8, the J call TRBJ2-4, with D possibly TRBD2 on 5 matching bases. CDR3 length equals 14 residues. V gave up 10 bases and J gave up 2 bases, with 15 bases separating them. The germline V gene has CDR1 MNHGY and CDR2 SAAAGT. The CDR3 is CAMPGSDTKNIQYF. The CDR3 bases are TGTGCCATGCCTGGGAGCGACACCAAAAACATTCAGTACTTC.

The table lists this clonotype with many counts. The chain carries TRBV19 and TRBJ1-1; 8 bases line up with TRBD1. Germline V lookup: CDR1 LNHDA, CDR2 SQIVND (reference sequence). The V segment lost 1 base and the J segment 6 bases; nucleotides outside the gene matches: 10. CDR3 size: 16 residues. CDR3 amino acids: CASSIGPTGDFAEAFF. CDR3 bases: TGTGCCAGTAGTATAGGCCCGACAGGGGATTTCGCTGAAGCTTTCTTT.

This clonotype was recorded once. The chain combines TRBV14 with TRBJ2-7; the D is unclear. The CDR3 spans 15 residues. CDR1 is SGHDN, CDR2 FVKESK, per germline. V was pared by 1 base and J by 3 bases, with 13 bases between. The CDR3 region is CASSQGNSRFYEQYF. The CDR3, as DNA: TGTGCCAGCAGCCAAGGAAATAGTCGGTTCTACGAGCAGTACTTC. Full variable domain (missing parts from reference TRBV14 and TRBJ2-7): EAGVTQFPSHSVIEKGQTVTLRCDPISGHDNLYWYRRVMGKEIKFLLHFVKESKQDESGMPNNRFLAERTGGTYSTLKVQPAELEDSGVYFCASSQGNSRFYEQYFGPGTRLTVT.

There are a few counts of this clonotype. The chain has TRBV5-4 and TRBJ2-7; perhaps TRBD2 as D (5 bases). In germline, CDR1 is SGHNT, CDR2 YYREEE (reference sequence). Between the trimmed V and J ends, which lost 0 bases and 6 bases, there was a span of 22 bases. CDR3 length: 17 amino acids. CDR3 loop: CASSLGRSMGAPREQYF. The CDR3 DNA follows: TGTGCCAGCAGCTTGGGGAGGTCCATGGGCGCCCCCCGCGAGCAGTACTTC.

This chain links TRBV7-2 with TRBJ1-6; 9 bases agree with TRBD1. Trimming took 8 bases from V and 0 from J; bases not matched to a gene: 8. The CDR3 is 17 amino acids. CDR1 is SGHTA and CDR2 is FQGNSA in the germline V gene. The CDR3 coding sequence is TGTGCCAGCGGAAGACAGGGGGGTAGCTCCTATAATTCACCCCTCCACTTT. Protein sequence: CASGRQGGSSYNSPLHF.

J is TRBJ2-3 and V is TRBV5-6; the D gene is possibly TRBD2 (6 bases). The ends were cut back, 4 bases at V and 1 base at J, with 16 bases in the middle. Germline V lookup: CDR1 SGHDT, CDR2 YYEEEE. The CDR3 runs 16 residues. CDR3 nucleotides: TGTGCCAGCAGCCCGGAATCCGGGAGAGGCACAGATACGCAGTATTTT. Translated: CASSPESGRGTDTQYF.

This clonotype was observed a few times. The chain has TRBV27 and TRBJ2-7, with D unresolved. Germline V CDR1 and CDR2: MNHEY, SMNVEV (reference sequence). Trimming removed 0 bases at V and 2 bases at J, with 11 bases between. The CDR3 consists of 15 residues. The CDR3: CASSLSTAKPYEQYF. The CDR3 DNA is TGTGCCAGCAGTTTATCGACGGCAAAACCCTACGAGCAGTACTTC.

This clonotype was counted between two and nine times. CDR3 DNA sequence: TGTGCCAGCAGTACCCCGGGACAGGGTACAGATACGCAGTATTTT. It translates to CASSTPGQGTDTQYF. The rearrangement joins TRBV28 to TRBJ2-3, with 9 bases aligning to TRBD1. J gave up 3 bases and V 5 bases, and 6 bases lay outside the gene matches. CDR1 and CDR2 (germline): MDHEN, SYDVKM. This CDR3 contains 15 residues.

This clonotype has just a few counts. The gene calls are TRBV6-6 and TRBJ1-2; D perhaps matches TRBD1 (5 bases). The length of the CDR3 is 13 residues. CDR1 is MNHNY, CDR2 SVGAGI, per germline (reference sequence). The ends were cut back, 6 bases at V and 12 bases at J, with 20 bases in the middle. The CDR3 DNA sequence: TGTGCCAGCAGGGGGACTGTTTTCGTCGCTGACACCTTC. Its protein product is CASRGTVFVADTF.

The chain joins TRBV20-1 to TRBJ2-5; TRBD2 agrees at 14 bases. Unmatched junction bases numbered 15, after V lost 2 bases and J lost 7 bases. The CDR3 covers 18 residues. Germline loops: CDR1 DFQATT, CDR2 SNEGSKA (reference sequence). The CDR3 coding sequence is TGCAGTGCTAGAAAGACTAGCGGGAGGGAGGGGATCCGGGGGACCCAGTACTTC. Amino acids: CSARKTSGREGIRGTQYF.

This clonotype has just a few counts. V is TRBV12-3 or TRBV12-4 and J is TRBJ2-7, with D perhaps TRBD2 (6 bases). V lost 7 bases to trimming and J lost 5 bases, with 24 bases between them. There are 16 residues in the CDR3. The CDR3 sequence: CASNALAGSSFNEQYF. DNA of the CDR3: TGTGCCAGCAATGCGTTAGCCGGGAGTAGTTTCAACGAGCAGTACTTC.

V is TRBV7-9 and J is TRBJ2-1, with 11 bases fitting TRBD2. This CDR3 has 16 amino acids. Germline-derived CDR1 and CDR2 are SEHNR and FQNEAQ (reference sequence). Trimming removed 5 bases from V and 3 bases from J; junction bases left unmatched: 6. The CDR3 DNA follows: TGTGCCAGCAGCCCAATACTAGCGGGGGACTACAATGAGCAGTTCTTC. Translating gives CASSPILAGDYNEQFF.

The table lists this clonotype with many counts. V gene TRBV6-2 or TRBV6-3 combines with J gene TRBJ2-3; TRBD2 might be the D (6 bases). The CDR3 consists of 13 residues. V was clipped by 6 bases and J by 2 bases, with 9 bases between them. CDR1 is MNHEY, CDR2 SVGEGT, per germline. The CDR3 protein is CASRRDSTDTQYF. The CDR3 coding sequence is TGTGCCAGCAGACGGGACTCCACAGATACGCAGTATTTT.

This clonotype showed up just a few times. The V gene is TRBV5-1, the J gene TRBJ2-1; 11 bases are shared with TRBD2. Germline CDR1 reads SGHRS; CDR2 reads YFSETQ. The CDR3 loop spans 16 amino acids. The V gene end was trimmed by 4 bases and the J gene end by 7 bases; junction bases not matched to a gene: 10. The CDR3 DNA reads TGCGCCAGCAGCCCAGATAGCGGGAGGGCCGGGAATGAGCAGTTCTTC. The encoded protein is CASSPDSGRAGNEQFF.

The sample holds one count of this clonotype. The CDR3 coding sequence is TGTGCCAGCAGTTTTGAGCGGGGCCCTAATACGCAGTATTTT. It codes for CASSFERGPNTQYF. J is TRBJ2-3 and V is TRBV7-2; 7 nucleotides line up with TRBD2. After removal of 6 bases from V and 7 bases from J, the junction contained 10 bases not matched to a gene. The CDR3 extends over 14 amino acids. Germline assignment: CDR1 SGHTA and CDR2 FQGNSA.

The gene calls are TRBV10-2 and TRBJ2-5; TRBD1 aligns across 7 bases. The length of the CDR3 is 13 residues. CDR1 is WSHSY, CDR2 SAAADI, per germline. The J segment lost 4 bases and the V segment lost 4 bases, leaving 3 bases of the junction unmatched. Written as DNA, the CDR3 is TGCGCCAGCAGTGGGGACAGCCTAGAGACCCAGTACTTC. Its protein product is CASSGDSLETQYF.

V and J are TRBV20-1 and TRBJ2-1, with 7 bases matching TRBD2. This CDR3 comprises 13 residues. Germline V lookup: CDR1 DFQATT, CDR2 SNEGSKA (reference sequence). CDR3 in amino acids: CRGLREAYNEQFF. The CDR3 DNA reads as TGCAGGGGCCTCCGGGAGGCCTACAATGAGCAGTTCTTC.

V is TRBV5-1 and J is TRBJ2-5; possibly TRBD1 for D (5 bases). The germline V gene has CDR1 SGHRS and CDR2 YFSETQ. V lost 4 bases, J lost 2 bases, and 15 bases lay in between. The CDR3 totals 15 residues. DNA of the CDR3: TGCGCCAGCAGCAATTCACCCAGGGTTCAAGAGACCCAGTACTTC. Translation: CASSNSPRVQETQYF.

The V and J genes are TRBV5-1 and TRBJ2-3; TRBD1 might be the D (5 bases). Germline V gene lookup returns CDR1 SGHRS and CDR2 YFSETQ. V was clipped by 2 bases and J by 1 base, with 11 bases between them. This CDR3 is 15 amino acids long. DNA for the CDR3: TGCGCCAGCAGCTTAGTGGGGCCTGGCACAGATACGCAGTATTTT. As protein: CASSLVGPGTDTQYF.

This rearrangement joins TRBV14 to TRBJ2-2, with D perhaps TRBD2 (6 bases). The CDR3 is made up of 14 amino acids. Germline CDR1 reads SGHDN; CDR2 reads FVKESK. Trimming removed 2 bases from V and 5 bases from J, with 9 bases in between. The CDR3 DNA is TGTGCCAGCAGCCAACTCGGGAGTACCGGGGAGCTGTTTTTT. Protein: CASSQLGSTGELFF. Full variable domain (outside the CDR3, taken from reference TRBV14 and TRBJ2-2): EAGVTQFPSHSVIEKGQTVTLRCDPISGHDNLYWYRRVMGKEIKFLLHFVKESKQDESGMPNNRFLAERTGGTYSTLKVQPAELEDSGVYFCASSQLGSTGELFFGEGSRLTVL.

The chain couples TRBV6-1 to TRBJ2-7, with TRBD1 as a possible D gene (7 bases). The CDR3 consists of 14 residues. Trimming took off 3 bases at V and 5 bases at J, with 14 bases between the two ends. The germline CDR1 and CDR2 sequences are MNHNS and SASEGT. For the CDR3, the DNA is TGTGCCAGCAGTGACAGGGGGGAGGTCGACGAGCAGTACTTC. Its protein product is CASSDRGEVDEQYF.

The chain carries TRBV19 and TRBJ2-2; 10 nucleotides agree with TRBD2. This CDR3 comprises 16 residues. CDR1 is LNHDA and CDR2 is SQIVND in the germline V gene (reference sequence). The J segment lost 6 bases and the V segment lost 3 bases, leaving 7 bases of the junction unmatched. For the CDR3, the DNA is TGTGCCAGTAGTATCTTACTAGCGGGAATGGCCGGGGAGCTGTTTTTT. It yields the protein CASSILLAGMAGELFF.

The chain employs TRBV30 and TRBJ1-1; 9 bases line up with TRBD1. CDR1 GTSNPN and CDR2 SVGIG come from the germline V gene (reference sequence). The CDR3 totals 14 residues. The junction had 2 bases not matched to a gene; V was cut back by 3 bases and J by 0 bases. The CDR3 DNA follows: TGTGCCTGGAGAGGACAGGGGATGAACACTGAAGCTTTCTTT. As protein: CAWRGQGMNTEAFF. Filled out from reference TRBV30 and TRBJ1-1, the complete variable domain reads SQTIHQWPATLVQPVGSPLSLECTVEGTSNPNLYWYRQAAGRGLQLLFYSVGIGQISSEVPQNLSASRPQDRQFILSSKKLLLSDSGFYLCAWRGQGMNTEAFFGQGTRLTVV.

This clonotype was observed a single time. The CDR3 here is CASSLGAGMYEQYF. The CDR3 region has the DNA TGTGCCAGCAGTTTGGGGGCAGGGATGTACGAGCAGTACTTC. The chain links TRBV27 to TRBJ2-7; the D gene is possibly TRBD1 (6 bases). The CDR3 is 14 residues long. Germline V gives CDR1 MNHEY, CDR2 SMNVEV (reference sequence). Trimming took 3 bases from V and 4 from J, leaving 13 bases between them.

This clonotype was seen a handful of times. At one end, the junction sequence differs from germline, possibly due to a read error. The chain is built from TRBV20-1 and TRBJ2-7, with a possible D match to TRBD2 (6 bases). Germline CDR1 DFQATT, CDR2 SNEGSKA (reference sequence). The CDR3 contains 19 residues. The CDR3 DNA reads TGCAGTGCTATCCCCCAGTACGGGACCACGAGCGGGCAGTCCTCCGAGCAGTACTTC. Translating it yields CSAIPQYGTTSGQSSEQYF.

The chain combines TRBV4-3 with TRBJ2-5; D uncertain. The CDR3 spans 13 residues. V lost 0 bases and J lost 5, with 7 bases in between. Per germline, CDR1 LGHNA and CDR2 YSLEER. This CDR3 reads CASSQDALETQYF. CDR3 DNA: TGCGCCAGCAGCCAAGACGCCTTGGAGACCCAGTACTTC.